The T cell receptor (beta chain) under discussion was sequenced for a study of shared clonotypes between healthy human individuals. It was into CD45RA+ naive and CD45RA-negative memory subsets that the CD4+ cells were split. Here immunoSEQ multiplex PCR was the method, and the copy in TCRdb shows in-frame clones only, minus some. The sample has some 650,000 clones, 97% seen once. The CDR3 totals 15 residues. Germline lookup yields CDR1 MNHNS and CDR2 SASEGT. V was pared by 6 bases and J by 2 bases, with 2 bases of the junction left unmatched. Comments on this clone: Its specificity is not known.

Study-level points and caveats: Limitation of the genetic and exposure-history diversity represented came from the few donors. Sharing across four donors was highest in naive CD4 (approximately 5%) and lowest in memory CD8 (roughly 0.4%). Only blood underwent sampling, and tissue repertoires likely differ.

The sample was naive CD4+ T cells sorted from blood. Subset described: CD45RA+ positively selected. This sequence was found in a woman aged 25 to 39 in good health. The V and J genes are TRBV6-1 and TRBJ1-5, with 12 bases fitting TRBD1. The chain's CDR3 is CASRGTGGGNQPQHF. In DNA, the CDR3 is TGTGCCAGCAGGGGGACAGGGGGCGGCAATCAGCCCCAGCATTTT.